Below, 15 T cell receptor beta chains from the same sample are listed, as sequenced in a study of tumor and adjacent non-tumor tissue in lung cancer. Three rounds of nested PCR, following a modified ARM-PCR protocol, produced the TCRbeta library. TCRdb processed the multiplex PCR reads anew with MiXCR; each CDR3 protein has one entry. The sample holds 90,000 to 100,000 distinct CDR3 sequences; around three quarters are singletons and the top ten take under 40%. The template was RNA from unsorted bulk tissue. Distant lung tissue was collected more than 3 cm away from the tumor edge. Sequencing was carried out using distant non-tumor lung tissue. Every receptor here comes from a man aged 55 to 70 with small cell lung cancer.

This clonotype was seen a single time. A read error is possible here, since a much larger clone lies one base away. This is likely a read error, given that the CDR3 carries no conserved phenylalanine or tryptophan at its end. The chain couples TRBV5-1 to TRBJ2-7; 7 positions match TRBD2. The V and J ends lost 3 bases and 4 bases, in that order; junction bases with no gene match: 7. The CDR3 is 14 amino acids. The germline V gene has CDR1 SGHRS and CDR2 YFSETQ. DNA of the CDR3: TGCGCCAGCAGCTCGTCGGGGGGTGAGTACGAGCAGTACCTC. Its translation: CASSSSGGEYEQYL.

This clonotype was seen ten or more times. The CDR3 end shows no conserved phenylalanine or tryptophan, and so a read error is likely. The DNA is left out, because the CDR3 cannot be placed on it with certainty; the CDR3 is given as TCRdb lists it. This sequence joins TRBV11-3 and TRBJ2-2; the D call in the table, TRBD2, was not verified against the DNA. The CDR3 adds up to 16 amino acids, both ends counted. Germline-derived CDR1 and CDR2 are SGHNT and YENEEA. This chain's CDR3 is CASSLGSGVHTGELLS.

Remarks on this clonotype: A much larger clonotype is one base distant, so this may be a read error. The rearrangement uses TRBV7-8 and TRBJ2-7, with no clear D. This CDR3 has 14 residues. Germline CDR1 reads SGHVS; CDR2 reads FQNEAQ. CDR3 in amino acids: CANSLRLQQDEQYF. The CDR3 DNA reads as TGTGCCAACAGCTTAAGGTTGCAGCAGGACGAGCAGTACTTC.

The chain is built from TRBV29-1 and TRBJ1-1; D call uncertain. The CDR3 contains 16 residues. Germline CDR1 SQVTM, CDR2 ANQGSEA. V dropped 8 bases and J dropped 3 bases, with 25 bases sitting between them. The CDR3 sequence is CSIGIQRGPMDTEAFF. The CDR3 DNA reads TGCAGCATAGGGATCCAACGTGGTCCCATGGACACTGAAGCTTTCTTT.

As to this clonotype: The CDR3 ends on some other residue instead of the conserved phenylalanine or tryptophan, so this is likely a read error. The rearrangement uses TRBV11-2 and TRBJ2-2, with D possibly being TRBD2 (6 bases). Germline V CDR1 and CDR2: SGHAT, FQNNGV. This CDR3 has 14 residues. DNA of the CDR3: TGTGCCATCCGCGGGATAGGGAACACCGGGGAACTGTTTGTT. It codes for CAIRGIGNTGELFV.

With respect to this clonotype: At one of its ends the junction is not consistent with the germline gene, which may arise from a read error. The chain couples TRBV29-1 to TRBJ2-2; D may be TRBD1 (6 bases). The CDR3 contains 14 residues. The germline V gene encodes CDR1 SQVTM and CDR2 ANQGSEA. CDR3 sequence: CSVTDRTNPGELFF. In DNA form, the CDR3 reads TGCAGCGTTACTGACAGGACGAACCCCGGGGAGCTGTTTTTT.

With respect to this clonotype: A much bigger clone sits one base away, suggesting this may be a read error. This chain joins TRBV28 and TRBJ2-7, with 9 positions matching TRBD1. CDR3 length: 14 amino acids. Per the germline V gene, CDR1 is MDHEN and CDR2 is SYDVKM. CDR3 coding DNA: TGTGTCAGCGGGTACAGGGGGCGGGTGTACGAGCAGTACTTC. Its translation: CVSGYRGRVYEQYF.

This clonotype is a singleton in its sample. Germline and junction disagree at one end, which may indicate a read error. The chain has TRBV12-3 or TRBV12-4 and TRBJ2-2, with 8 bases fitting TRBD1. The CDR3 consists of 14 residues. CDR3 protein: CASSGQGWAGELLF. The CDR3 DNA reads TGTGCCAGCAGTGGACAGGGATGGGCTGGGGAGCTGTTATTT.

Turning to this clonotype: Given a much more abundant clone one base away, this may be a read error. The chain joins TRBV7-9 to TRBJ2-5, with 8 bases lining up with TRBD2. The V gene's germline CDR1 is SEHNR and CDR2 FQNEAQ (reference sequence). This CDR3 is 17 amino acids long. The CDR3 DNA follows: TGTGTCAGCAGCTTAGGGCACGGTAGCGGGATTCAAGAGACCCAGTACTTC. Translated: CVSSLGHGSGIQETQYF.

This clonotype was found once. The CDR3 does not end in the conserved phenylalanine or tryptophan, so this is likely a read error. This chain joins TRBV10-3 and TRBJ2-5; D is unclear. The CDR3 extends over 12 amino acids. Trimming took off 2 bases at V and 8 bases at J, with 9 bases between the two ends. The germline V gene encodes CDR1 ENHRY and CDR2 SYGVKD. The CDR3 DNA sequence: TGTGCCATCAGTGAGAATGAGGACACCCAGTACTGC. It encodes CAISENEDTQYC.

CDR3 loop: CASSFTGDYGYTF. The CDR3 DNA follows: TGTGCCAGCAGCTTCACAGGGGATTATGGCTACACCTTC. The rearrangement joins TRBV12-3 or TRBV12-4 to TRBJ1-2; 7 nucleotides align to TRBD1. The CDR3 length is 13 residues. The V gene end was trimmed by 6 bases and the J gene end by 5 bases; junction bases not matched to a gene: 6.

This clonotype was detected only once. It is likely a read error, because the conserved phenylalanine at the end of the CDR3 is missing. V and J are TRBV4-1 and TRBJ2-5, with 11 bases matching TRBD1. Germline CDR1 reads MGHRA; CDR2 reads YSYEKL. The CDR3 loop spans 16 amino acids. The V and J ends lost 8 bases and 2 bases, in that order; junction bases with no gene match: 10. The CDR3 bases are TGCGCCAGCTGCCTTCTGGGGGACAGGGGGCAAGAGACCCAGTACTTA. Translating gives CASCLLGDRGQETQYL.

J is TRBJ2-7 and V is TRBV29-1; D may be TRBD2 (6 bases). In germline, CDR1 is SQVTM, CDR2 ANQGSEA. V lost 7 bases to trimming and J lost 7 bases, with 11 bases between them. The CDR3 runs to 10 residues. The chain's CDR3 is CSGLDGEQYF. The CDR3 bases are TGCAGCGGACTAGATGGTGAGCAGTACTTC.

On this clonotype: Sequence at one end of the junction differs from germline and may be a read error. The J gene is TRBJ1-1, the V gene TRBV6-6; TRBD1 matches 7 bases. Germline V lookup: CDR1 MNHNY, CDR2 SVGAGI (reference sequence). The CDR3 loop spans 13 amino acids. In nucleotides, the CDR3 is TGTGCTAGTAGCGATCGACAGGGCACTGAAGTTTTCTTT. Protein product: CASSDRQGTEVFF.

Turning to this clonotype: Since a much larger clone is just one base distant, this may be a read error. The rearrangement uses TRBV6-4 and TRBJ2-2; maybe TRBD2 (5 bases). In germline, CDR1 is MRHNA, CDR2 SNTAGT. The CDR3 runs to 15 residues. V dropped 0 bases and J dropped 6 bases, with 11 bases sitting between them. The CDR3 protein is CASSDSVGASGELFF. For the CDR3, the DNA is TGTGCCAGCAGTGACTCGGTGGGAGCGTCCGGGGAGCTGTTTTTT.